Listed below are T cell receptor beta chains from one sample, sequenced in a study of shared clonotypes between healthy human individuals. The protocol was immunoSEQ multiplex PCR, while the TCRdb copy is restricted to in-frame clones and leaves out a portion. The table lists around 2.1 million clones, 85% to 95% of them singletons. Sample: naive CD8+ T cells from PBMCs. Every receptor here comes from a man between 18 and 35 years old in good health. Some clones in this sample may be carry-over from other donors' samples. Each CDR3 is given with its conserved first and last residue. The order of the fields is clone size, J gene, D gene, V gene, CDR3 protein, CDR3 DNA. D genes are given only for firm matches. Some rows mark clone size as missing; the rest say once, few, many or name a class of expanded clone.

size: .; J: TRBJ2-7; D: TRBD2; V: TRBV4-1; CDR3: CASSQRTSVPYEQYF; DNA: TGCGCCAGCAGCCAACGGACTAGCGTACCCTACGAGCAGTACTTC
size: .; J: TRBJ1-1; D: .; V: TRBV7-9; CDR3: CASSLAPENTEAFF; DNA: TGTGCCAGCAGCTTAGCGCCGGAGAACACTGAAGCTTTCTTT
size: .; J: TRBJ2-3; D: TRBD1; V: TRBV5-1; CDR3: CASSLGDRVVGDTQYF; DNA: TGCGCCAGCAGCTTGGGGGACAGGGTGGTAGGAGATACGCAGTATTTT
size: .; J: TRBJ2-4; D: TRBD2; V: TRBV5-6; CDR3: CASSWGLAGARENIQYF; DNA: TGTGCCAGCAGCTGGGGACTAGCGGGGGCAAGGGAAAACATTCAGTACTTC
size: .; J: TRBJ2-3; D: TRBD2; V: TRBV5-4; CDR3: CASRLGVLAGTDTQYF; DNA: TGTGCCAGCAGGTTAGGGGTGCTAGCGGGGACAGATACGCAGTATTTT
size: .; J: TRBJ1-1; D: .; V: TRBV5-8; CDR3: CASSLGSGNTEAFF; DNA: TGTGCCAGCAGCTTAGGAAGTGGAAACACTGAAGCTTTCTTT
size: .; J: TRBJ2-5; D: .; V: TRBV4-2; CDR3: CASSQNKGLGETQYF; DNA: TGTGCCAGCAGCCAAAACAAGGGGCTCGGAGAGACCCAGTACTTC
size: .; J: TRBJ2-5; D: TRBD2; V: TRBV5-1; CDR3: CASSLSSRLAGGLKETQYF; DNA: TGCGCCAGCAGCTTGTCGTCGCGGCTAGCGGGAGGCCTAAAAGAGACCCAGTACTTC
size: .; J: TRBJ2-3; D: .; V: TRBV28; CDR3: CASSPFRAGDTQYF; DNA: TGTGCCAGCAGCCCTTTTAGGGCCGGGGATACGCAGTATTTT
size: .; J: TRBJ2-4; D: .; V: TRBV28; CDR3: CASSLGNIQYF; DNA: TGTGCCAGCAGTTTAGGGAACATTCAGTACTTC
size: few; J: TRBJ1-1; D: .; V: TRBV11-3; CDR3: CASSLQGRGTEAFF; DNA: TGTGCCAGCAGCCTACAGGGTCGGGGCACTGAAGCTTTCTTT
size: .; J: TRBJ1-4; D: .; V: TRBV10-1; CDR3: CASSEFFEKLFF; DNA: TGCGCCAGCAGTGAGTTTTTTGAAAAACTGTTTTTT
size: .; J: TRBJ2-7; D: .; V: TRBV27; CDR3: CASLPNLRHYEQYF; DNA: TGTGCCAGTCTACCGAACCTAAGACACTACGAGCAGTACTTC
size: .; J: TRBJ2-7; D: TRBD2; V: TRBV29-1; CDR3: CSVDSGRIKGEQYF; DNA: TGCAGCGTTGATAGCGGGAGAATCAAGGGCGAGCAGTACTTC
size: .; J: TRBJ2-7; D: TRBD1; V: TRBV27; CDR3: CASSLYTGAAYEQYF; DNA: TGTGCCAGCAGTTTATATACAGGGGCGGCCTACGAGCAGTACTTC
size: .; J: TRBJ1-1; D: .; V: TRBV19; CDR3: CASSELGGNTEAFF; DNA: TGTGCCAGTTCAGAACTCGGGGGGAACACTGAAGCTTTCTTT
size: .; J: TRBJ2-5; D: TRBD1; V: TRBV4-1; CDR3: CASSQTDPTGETQYF; DNA: TGCGCCAGCAGCCAGACGGACCCGACAGGGGAGACCCAGTACTTC
size: .; J: TRBJ2-7; D: .; V: TRBV5-1; CDR3: CASSHGQPYEQYF; DNA: TGCGCCAGCAGCCATGGACAGCCCTACGAGCAGTACTTC
size: .; J: TRBJ2-5; D: .; V: TRBV6-5; CDR3: CASSLTRQVEYF; DNA: TGTGCCAGCAGCCTTACGAGACAGGTGGAGTACTTC
size: .; J: TRBJ2-1; D: TRBD1; V: TRBV9; CDR3: CASSAHQGAGNNEQFF; DNA: TGTGCCAGCAGCGCCCATCAGGGGGCGGGAAACAATGAGCAGTTCTTC
size: .; J: TRBJ2-1; D: .; V: TRBV10-2; CDR3: CASSEDKTGLSPYNEQFF; DNA: TGCGCCAGCAGTGAGGATAAGACAGGTCTCAGCCCCTACAATGAGCAGTTCTTC
size: .; J: TRBJ2-3; D: .; V: TRBV6-5; CDR3: CASSYSGGSGTDTQYF; DNA: TGTGCCAGCAGTTACTCGGGCGGATCCGGCACAGATACGCAGTATTTT
size: once; J: TRBJ2-7; D: .; V: TRBV11-2; CDR3: CASSRRGLSYEQYF; DNA: TGTGCCAGCAGCCGACGAGGACTATCGTACGAGCAGTACTTC
size: .; J: TRBJ1-1; D: TRBD1; V: TRBV30; CDR3: CAWSVKWVDQGDFEAFF; DNA: TGTGCCTGGAGTGTTAAGTGGGTGGACCAGGGGGACTTTGAAGCTTTCTTT
size: .; J: TRBJ2-1; D: TRBD2; V: TRBV7-2; CDR3: CASSPRTSGVPVYNEQFF; DNA: TGTGCCAGCAGCCCGCGGACTAGCGGGGTGCCCGTCTACAATGAGCAGTTCTTC
size: .; J: TRBJ2-1; D: TRBD2; V: TRBV27; CDR3: CASSRRGSSYNEQFF; DNA: TGTGCCAGCAGTCGGCGCGGGAGCTCCTACAATGAGCAGTTCTTC
size: .; J: TRBJ2-1; D: TRBD2; V: TRBV5-1; CDR3: CASSPPLAGAYNEQFF; DNA: TGCGCCAGCAGCCCCCCACTAGCGGGAGCCTACAATGAGCAGTTCTTC
size: .; J: TRBJ2-1; D: TRBD2; V: TRBV6-5; CDR3: CASSYSREGYNEQFF; DNA: TGTGCCAGCAGTTACTCGCGGGAGGGCTACAATGAGCAGTTCTTC
size: once; J: TRBJ1-2; D: TRBD1; V: TRBV9; CDR3: CASSARDSANYGYTF; DNA: TGTGCCAGCAGCGCAAGGGACAGCGCTAACTATGGCTACACCTTC
size: few; J: TRBJ1-1; D: .; V: TRBV15; CDR3: CATSGGPRSSNTEAFF; DNA: TGTGCCACCAGCGGGGGGCCCAGGAGTTCGAACACTGAAGCTTTCTTT
size: .; J: TRBJ2-7; D: TRBD1; V: TRBV19; CDR3: CANYVDRPYEQYF; DNA: TGTGCCAATTACGTGGACAGGCCCTACGAGCAGTACTTC
size: .; J: TRBJ2-5; D: TRBD1; V: TRBV11-2; CDR3: CASSSVTVQGEETQYF; DNA: TGTGCCAGCAGCTCAGTGACCGTACAGGGGGAAGAGACCCAGTACTTC
size: .; J: TRBJ1-2; D: TRBD1; V: TRBV28; CDR3: CASSCRGTGLNHCYGYTF; DNA: TGTGCCAGCAGTTGCAGGGGGACAGGGTTGAATCATTGCTATGGCTACACCTTC
size: .; J: TRBJ2-3; D: .; V: TRBV28; CDR3: CASSLWSVGSATDTQYF; DNA: TGTGCCAGCAGTTTATGGTCTGTGGGGTCCGCCACAGATACGCAGTATTTT
size: .; J: TRBJ2-7; D: TRBD2; V: TRBV27; CDR3: CASSLVVAGGSPEQYF; DNA: TGTGCCAGCAGTTTAGTCGTAGCGGGAGGTTCGCCCGAGCAGTACTTC
size: .; J: TRBJ2-2; D: .; V: TRBV6-1; CDR3: CASSEAWGSGELFF; DNA: TGTGCCAGCAGTGAAGCTTGGGGGTCCGGGGAGCTGTTTTTT
size: .; J: TRBJ2-3; D: .; V: TRBV28; CDR3: CASSRKYGATDTQYF; DNA: TGTGCCAGCAGCCGTAAGTACGGCGCCACAGATACGCAGTATTTT
size: .; J: TRBJ2-5; D: .; V: TRBV9; CDR3: CASSATAVQETQYF; DNA: TGTGCCAGCAGCGCCACAGCGGTACAAGAGACCCAGTACTTC
size: .; J: TRBJ2-7; D: TRBD1; V: TRBV9; CDR3: CASSAGQGNEQYF; DNA: TGTGCCAGCAGCGCGGGACAGGGGAACGAGCAGTACTTC
size: .; J: TRBJ2-7; D: TRBD1; V: TRBV19; CDR3: CASSIGEAGGLNEQYF; DNA: TGTGCCAGTAGTATCGGGGAGGCAGGGGGCCTTAACGAGCAGTACTTC
size: .; J: TRBJ2-5; D: .; V: TRBV11-2; CDR3: CASSNREGLQETQYF; DNA: TGTGCCAGCAGCAATCGTGAAGGCCTCCAAGAGACCCAGTACTTC
size: .; J: TRBJ2-2; D: .; V: TRBV28; CDR3: CASRPSTYTGELFF; DNA: TGTGCCAGCAGACCCTCTACCTACACCGGGGAGCTGTTTTTT
size: .; J: TRBJ1-1; D: .; V: TRBV5-6; CDR3: CASSFRSGNTEAFF; DNA: TGTGCCAGCAGCTTCAGGAGTGGGAACACTGAAGCTTTCTTT
size: once; J: TRBJ2-3; D: .; V: TRBV19; CDR3: CASSPLLGNTDTQYF; DNA: TGTGCCAGTAGCCCGCTACTAGGAAACACAGATACGCAGTATTTT
size: .; J: TRBJ2-3; D: TRBD2; V: TRBV29-1; CDR3: CSVPLAGPTDTQYF; DNA: TGCAGCGTTCCACTAGCGGGACCCACAGATACGCAGTATTTT
size: .; J: TRBJ2-7; D: .; V: TRBV9; CDR3: CASSASGGGGYEQYF; DNA: TGTGCCAGCAGCGCGTCCGGGGGTGGAGGCTACGAGCAGTACTTC
size: .; J: TRBJ2-1; D: .; V: TRBV9; CDR3: CASSVEYGGNEQFF; DNA: TGTGCCAGCAGCGTAGAGTATGGCGGCAATGAGCAGTTCTTC
size: once; J: TRBJ1-2; D: TRBD1; V: TRBV5-6; CDR3: CASSFGTGANYGYTF; DNA: TGTGCCAGCAGCTTCGGGACAGGGGCTAACTATGGCTACACCTTC
size: .; J: TRBJ1-1; D: TRBD1; V: TRBV10-2; CDR3: CASSSQQGAWTEAFF; DNA: TGCGCCAGCAGTTCCCAGCAGGGGGCTTGGACTGAAGCTTTCTTT
size: once; J: TRBJ1-1; D: TRBD1; V: TRBV5-5; CDR3: CASSLGTGVGGAEAFF; DNA: TGTGCCAGCAGCTTAGGGACAGGGGTAGGTGGTGCTGAAGCTTTCTTT
size: .; J: TRBJ1-5; D: .; V: TRBV19; CDR3: CASSMGYQPQHF; DNA: TGTGCCAGTAGTATGGGATATCAGCCCCAGCATTTT
size: .; J: TRBJ2-7; D: .; V: TRBV6-5; CDR3: CASSYRGPVTDSEQYF; DNA: TGTGCCAGCAGTTACCGCGGGCCTGTGACCGATTCCGAGCAGTACTTC
size: .; J: TRBJ1-5; D: .; V: TRBV27; CDR3: CASSSDGASNQPQHF; DNA: TGTGCCAGCAGTTCTGACGGGGCGAGCAATCAGCCCCAGCATTTT
size: .; J: TRBJ2-1; D: TRBD1; V: TRBV7-3; CDR3: CASSPGQGAFNEQFF; DNA: TGTGCCAGCAGCCCCGGACAGGGGGCCTTCAATGAGCAGTTCTTC
size: .; J: TRBJ2-3; D: .; V: TRBV7-9; CDR3: CASSLVLDQNTQYF; DNA: TGTGCCAGCAGCTTAGTGCTTGATCAAAATACGCAGTATTTT